These 26 T cell receptor beta chains came from one sample sequenced in a study of OX40 agonist ivuxolimab in advanced cancers. Profiling relied on immunoSEQ multiplex PCR, and the TCRdb table lists in-frame clones only, not all of them. The sample shows around 67,000 clones, approximately 85% of them seen only once. The sample consisted of CD4+ or CD8+ T cells sorted from blood, taken in a trial of the OX40 agonist ivuxolimab. The receptors come from an adult with an advanced solid tumor such as melanoma, head and neck, liver or kidney cancer.

V is TRBV19 and J is TRBJ2-3; D ambiguous. Germline V lookup: CDR1 LNHDA, CDR2 SQIVND (reference sequence). V was clipped by 7 bases and J by 2 bases, with 10 bases between them. The CDR3 runs 13 residues. CDR3 DNA sequence: TGTGCCAGTAACGACGGGTTCACAGATACGCAGTATTTT. Protein sequence: CASNDGFTDTQYF.

The rearrangement joins TRBV5-1 to TRBJ2-3; TRBD2 aligns across 9 bases. The CDR3 consists of 15 residues. The ends lost 4 bases at V and 4 bases at J; junction bases unmatched: 7. Germline lookup yields CDR1 SGHRS and CDR2 YFSETQ. In DNA, the CDR3 is TGCGCCAGCAGCAGCGGCGGGGGGGCACCAGATACGCAGTATTTT. Translation: CASSSGGGAPDTQYF.

This chain connects TRBV2 to TRBJ2-1, with D maybe TRBD2 (6 bases). This CDR3 is built from 13 residues. V lost 10 bases to trimming and J lost 8 bases, with 18 bases between them. Germline V lookup: CDR1 SNHLY, CDR2 FYNNEI. The CDR3 region has the DNA TGTGCCACCCGGGACTCTGATAGGGATGAGCAGTTCTTC. This translates into CATRDSDRDEQFF.

This clone was picked up a small number of times. The chain recombines TRBV10-3 with TRBJ1-1; no firm D call. V lost 2 bases and J lost 7, with 8 bases in between. Germline V gene sequence: CDR1 ENHRY, CDR2 SYGVKD. The CDR3 is made up of 12 amino acids. CDR3 sequence reads: CAISEIGIEAFF. In nucleotides, the CDR3 is TGTGCCATCAGTGAGATAGGGATTGAAGCTTTCTTT.

The chain employs TRBV7-6 and TRBJ2-5; maybe TRBD1 (5 bases). Per the germline V gene, CDR1 is SGHVS and CDR2 is FNYEAQ. The CDR3 sequence is 14 residues long. The V end lost 8 bases, the J end lost 2 bases, and 15 bases lay between the germline ends. The chain's CDR3 is CASSVGVGQETQYF. CDR3 DNA sequence: TGTGCCAGCTCCGTAGGGGTAGGGCAAGAGACCCAGTACTTC.

The chain combines TRBV4-1 with TRBJ2-5, with D possibly matching TRBD1 (6 bases). The J call may be faulty, since TRBJ2-7 better matches the DNA end. CDR1 and CDR2 from the germline V gene are MGHRA and YSYEKL. This CDR3 comprises 13 residues. For the CDR3, the DNA is TGCGCCAGCAGCCAAACAGGGAATCCCGAGCAGTACTTC. Its translation is CASSQTGNPEQYF.

The chain carries TRBV19 and TRBJ1-2; possibly TRBD1 for D (5 bases). The ends were cut back, 2 bases at V and 6 bases at J, with 19 bases in the middle. Looked up from germline, CDR1 is LNHDA and CDR2 is SQIVND (reference sequence). The CDR3 totals 16 residues. CDR3 amino acids: CASSIRGRGAGDGYTF. The CDR3 DNA is TGTGCCAGTAGTATACGCGGGAGGGGCGCCGGGGATGGCTACACCTTC.

V is TRBV30 and J is TRBJ2-5; no reliable D call. This CDR3 comprises 13 residues. Per germline, CDR1 GTSNPN and CDR2 SVGIG (reference sequence). Trimming pared 0 bases from V and 5 bases from J, leaving 10 bases between. The CDR3 reads CAWSVRLWETQYF. In DNA, the CDR3 is TGTGCCTGGAGTGTAAGGTTGTGGGAGACCCAGTACTTC.

The chain combines TRBV5-1 with TRBJ2-7; TRBD1 or TRBD2 may be the D gene (6 bases each). Deletions cut 5 bases from V and 3 bases from J, with 18 bases between. Germline assignment: CDR1 SGHRS and CDR2 YFSETQ. The CDR3 consists of 15 residues. The CDR3 DNA follows: TGCGCCAGCAGAACAGGGTCCGGCGGGATCTACGAGCAGTACTTC. This translates into CASRTGSGGIYEQYF. Looking up the rest from reference TRBV5-1 and TRBJ2-7 gives the full variable domain: KAGVTQTPRYLIKTRGQQVTLSCSPISGHRSVSWYQQTPGQGLQFLFEYFSETQRNKGNFPGRFSGRQFSNSRSEMNVSTLELGDSALYLCASRTGSGGIYEQYFGPGTRLTVT.

The chain uses TRBV5-4 and TRBJ2-2, with D hard to call. Germline CDR1 reads SGHNT; CDR2 reads YYREEE (reference sequence). V was pared by 2 bases and J by 0 bases, with 11 bases between. This CDR3 is 16 amino acids long. CDR3: CASSFRGGANTGELFF. In DNA form, the CDR3 reads TGTGCCAGCAGCTTTCGAGGTGGCGCGAACACCGGGGAGCTGTTTTTT.

This clone was observed a few times. The V gene is TRBV30, the J gene TRBJ1-2; D not resolved. This CDR3 is 13 amino acids long. Trimming took off 3 bases at V and 4 bases at J, with 12 bases between the two ends. From germline, CDR1 is GTSNPN and CDR2 SVGIG (reference sequence). In DNA form, the CDR3 reads TGTGCCTGGAGGATGGCGGGGATCTATGGCTACACCTTC. Its protein product is CAWRMAGIYGYTF. The whole variable domain, remainder taken from reference TRBV30 and TRBJ1-2, is SQTIHQWPATLVQPVGSPLSLECTVEGTSNPNLYWYRQAAGRGLQLLFYSVGIGQISSEVPQNLSASRPQDRQFILSSKKLLLSDSGFYLCAWRMAGIYGYTFGSGTRLTVV.

The V call is TRBV9, the J call TRBJ2-3; D is uncertain. This CDR3 has 14 amino acids. Germline V lookup: CDR1 SGDLS, CDR2 YYNGEE. V dropped 0 bases and J dropped 3 bases, with 8 bases sitting between them. The CDR3 DNA follows: TGTGCCAGCAGCGTAGAGGTAGAGACAGATACGCAGTATTTT. Translating it yields CASSVEVETDTQYF.

V usage is TRBV7-9 and J usage is TRBJ2-1, with D hard to call. V lost 5 bases, J lost 5 bases, and 7 bases lay in between. The CDR3 spans 12 residues. CDR1 and CDR2 (germline): SEHNR, FQNEAQ (reference sequence). The CDR3 spells CASSLAHNEQFF. In nucleotides, the CDR3 is TGTGCCAGCAGCCTTGCCCACAATGAGCAGTTCTTC.

This clone has only a few counts. The V call is TRBV15, the J call TRBJ2-7; 9 positions agree with TRBD1. The CDR3 totals 16 residues. The germline V gene encodes CDR1 LNHNV and CDR2 YYDKDF (reference sequence). V lost 0 bases and J lost 5; bases outside the gene matches: 8. The CDR3 region is CATSRDQGQGFHEQYF. The CDR3 DNA reads as TGTGCCACCAGCAGAGATCAGGGACAGGGTTTCCACGAGCAGTACTTC. Based on the CDR3 plus reference TRBV15 and TRBJ2-7, the full variable domain is DAMVIQNPRYQVTQFGKPVTLSCSQTLNHNVMYWYQQKSSQAPKLLFHYYDKDFNNEADTPDNFQSRRPNTSFCFLDIRSPGLGDTAMYLCATSRDQGQGFHEQYFGPGTRLTVT.

This clone was found a few times. This chain uses TRBV19 with TRBJ1-5; TRBD1 might be the D (5 bases). V lost 4 bases to trimming and J lost 0 bases, with 13 bases between them. This CDR3 is 16 amino acids long. The germline V gene has CDR1 LNHDA and CDR2 SQIVND (reference sequence). CDR3 in DNA: TGTGCCAGTAGTAAGGGGACCGAGTATAGCAATCAGCCCCAGCATTTT. Amino acids: CASSKGTEYSNQPQHF.

This rearrangement joins TRBV6-1 to TRBJ2-2, with D possibly matching TRBD2 (5 bases). CDR3 length: 15 residues. Germline CDR1 MNHNS, CDR2 SASEGT. V was cut by 8 bases and J by 7 bases, with 20 bases left in between. CDR3 nucleotide sequence: TGTGCCAGCCGCATCTTTGGACTTTCAGACGGGGAGCTGTTTTTT. Encoded protein: CASRIFGLSDGELFF.

This clone was recorded once. This rearrangement joins TRBV28 to TRBJ2-2; perhaps TRBD2 as D (5 bases). This CDR3 has 14 residues. Germline loops: CDR1 MDHEN, CDR2 SYDVKM. The germline V and J ends were trimmed by 7 bases and 8 bases, with 17 bases remaining between them. CDR3 sequence reads: CASTPTNRIGELFF. The CDR3 bases are TGTGCCAGCACCCCGACTAACCGGATTGGGGAGCTGTTTTTT.

The V and J genes are TRBV5-4 and TRBJ2-5; 7 bases map to TRBD1. Germline lookup yields CDR1 SGHNT and CDR2 YYREEE (reference sequence). The junction had 2 bases not matched to a gene; V was cut back by 3 bases and J by 3 bases. This CDR3 spans 13 amino acids. In nucleotides, the CDR3 is TGTGCCAGCAGCTGGGACAGCGAAGAGACCCAGTACTTC. Amino acids: CASSWDSEETQYF.

This chain connects TRBV5-1 to TRBJ2-3, with D maybe TRBD2 (7 bases). The CDR3 covers 16 residues. Trimming cost V 1 base and J 0 bases, with 12 bases left between them. Germline V lookup: CDR1 SGHRS, CDR2 YFSETQ. The CDR3 DNA reads as TGCGCCAGCAGCTTGTCCGGGGGGCTAAGCACAGATACGCAGTATTTT. This translates into CASSLSGGLSTDTQYF.

In its sample, this clone was seen once. This sequence joins TRBV5-6 and TRBJ2-1, with D possibly TRBD2 on 6 matching bases. V lost 1 base and J lost 2, with 13 bases in between. Germline loops: CDR1 SGHDT, CDR2 YYEEEE. This CDR3 contains 16 residues. This CDR3 is CASSLSRTGAYNEQFF. CDR3 bases: TGTGCCAGCAGCTTGTCGAGAACGGGGGCCTACAATGAGCAGTTCTTC.

V is TRBV5-6 and J is TRBJ1-2; no clear D. V was trimmed by 4 bases and J by 4 bases, leaving 14 bases between them. The germline V gene encodes CDR1 SGHDT and CDR2 YYEEEE. The length of the CDR3 is 14 residues. The CDR3 here is CASSRTRATYGYTF. CDR3 coding DNA: TGTGCCAGCAGCAGGACTCGGGCAACCTATGGCTACACCTTC. Supplemented by reference TRBV5-6 and TRBJ1-2, the full variable domain reads DAGVTQSPTHLIKTRGQQVTLRCSPKSGHDTVSWYQQALGQGPQFIFQYYEEEERQRGNFPDRFSGHQFPNYSSELNVNALLLGDSALYLCASSRTRATYGYTFGSGTRLTVV.

This clone was observed a few times. This sequence joins TRBV11-1 and TRBJ1-3; 8 nucleotides match TRBD1. Looked up from germline, CDR1 is SGHAT and CDR2 is FQDESV (reference sequence). The junction had 4 bases not matched to a gene; V was cut back by 5 bases and J by 1 base. CDR3 length equals 15 residues. This chain's CDR3 is CASSRDRFSGNTIYF. The CDR3 DNA follows: TGTGCCAGCAGCCGGGACAGGTTTTCTGGAAACACCATATATTTT.

The V call is TRBV7-8, the J call TRBJ2-3; TRBD2 is a possible D gene (5 bases). Trimming cost V 0 bases and J 4 bases, with 11 bases left between them. In germline, CDR1 is SGHVS, CDR2 FQNEAQ. The length of the CDR3 is 15 residues. The CDR3 here is CASSLALAGADTQYF. The CDR3 coding sequence is TGTGCCAGCAGCTTAGCCCTAGCTGGAGCAGATACGCAGTATTTT.

The rearrangement links TRBV6-5 to TRBJ1-4; D remains unclear. The V end lost 2 bases, the J end lost 4 bases, and 5 bases lay between the germline ends. Germline assignment: CDR1 MNHEY and CDR2 SVGAGI. The CDR3 covers 13 residues. CDR3 nucleotides: TGTGCCAGCAGTTACCACCATAATGAAAAACTGTTTTTT. Protein sequence: CASSYHHNEKLFF.

The chain recombines TRBV2 with TRBJ2-5, with 9 bases identical to TRBD2. The CDR3 spans 14 residues. Germline V gene data show CDR1 as SNHLY and CDR2 as FYNNEI. With V trimmed by 3 bases and J by 5 bases, 4 bases remained unmatched. The CDR3 DNA sequence: TGTGCCAGCAGTGAGATAGCGGGAGTTGAGACCCAGTACTTC. It codes for CASSEIAGVETQYF. The full variable domain, rest sourced from reference TRBV2 and TRBJ2-5, is EPEVTQTPSHQVTQMGQEVILRCVPISNHLYFYWYRQILGQKVEFLVSFYNNEISEKSEIFDDQFSVERPDGSNFTLKIRSTKLEDSAMYFCASSEIAGVETQYFGPGTRLLVL.

This rearrangement joins TRBV19 to TRBJ2-7; 13 positions agree with TRBD2. J lost 2 bases, V lost 1 base, and 11 bases had no gene match. The CDR3 contains 19 residues. Germline V gives CDR1 LNHDA, CDR2 SQIVND (reference sequence). In nucleotides, the CDR3 is TGTGCCAGTAGTATAGCAACGGGACTAGCGGGGCCCAATACCTACGAGCAGTACTTC. Protein: CASSIATGLAGPNTYEQYF.